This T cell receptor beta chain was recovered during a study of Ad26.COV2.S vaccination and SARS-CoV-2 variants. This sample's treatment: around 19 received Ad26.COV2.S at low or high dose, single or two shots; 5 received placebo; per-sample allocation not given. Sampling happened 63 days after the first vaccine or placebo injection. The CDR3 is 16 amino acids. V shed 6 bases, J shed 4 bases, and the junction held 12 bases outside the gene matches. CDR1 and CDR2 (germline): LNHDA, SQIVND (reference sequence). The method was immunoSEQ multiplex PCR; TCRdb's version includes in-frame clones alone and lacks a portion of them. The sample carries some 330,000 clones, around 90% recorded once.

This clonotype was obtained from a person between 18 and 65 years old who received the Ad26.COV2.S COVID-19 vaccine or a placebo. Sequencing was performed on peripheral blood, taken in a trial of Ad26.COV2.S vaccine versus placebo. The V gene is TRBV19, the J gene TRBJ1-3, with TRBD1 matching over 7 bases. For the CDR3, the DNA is TGTGCCAGTAGCCCAATCAACAGGGGCAGGGGAAACACCATATATTTT. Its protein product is CASSPINRGRGNTIYF.